The source of this TCR beta chain is a study of beta chain features in type 1 diabetes. Study observations and caveats: TCRB CDR3 length was moderately but significantly reduced in all four CD4+ subsets of Type 1 diabetes patients.

The sequenced template was cDNA made from the entire isolated RNA. Assay: immunoSEQ multiplex PCR; the TCRdb copy retains only in-frame clones and omits some. The data show about 660,000 clones, around 15% seen once. Only a few counts were recorded for this clone. Its specificity is not known. Germline CDR1 is SGHRS and CDR2 is YFSETQ. The CDR3 runs 13 residues. The germline V and J ends were trimmed by 0 bases and 7 bases, with 11 bases remaining between them. The chain has TRBV5-1 and TRBJ2-7; D possibly corresponds to TRBD2 (5 bases). The TCR sequence derives from a man aged 18 to 35 with type 1 diabetes. The sample was naive CD4+ T cells from blood. CDR3 loop: CASSLDPSGEQYF. Written as DNA, the CDR3 is TGCGCCAGCAGCTTGGACCCTTCGGGAGAGCAGTACTTC.